A few counts support the clone carrying this TCR beta chain. Its antigen is unidentified. The data were obtained in a study of cytomegalovirus exposure and HLA in healthy donors. General observations from the study: The authors listed around 150 TCR beta chains as cytomegalovirus-associated.

The ends were cut back, 0 bases at V and 6 bases at J, with 18 bases in the middle. Germline V gene data show CDR1 as MNHNS and CDR2 as SASEGT. The CDR3 totals 16 residues. Vbeta (60) and Jbeta (13) primers were used in the PCR. Assay: immunoSEQ multiplex PCR; the TCRdb copy retains only in-frame clones and omits some. This sample has around 76,000 clones; about 79% occur once, and the top ten carry 1.6%. Source material: PBMCs. The rearrangement joins TRBV6-1 to TRBJ2-7; weak D call: TRBD1 (6 bases). The sequence was collected from a man between 40 and 49 years old in good health and CMV-seronegative. DNA of the CDR3: TGTGCCAGCAGTGAAGCGCAGAAAGGGGGTGGACGCGAGCAGTACTTC. Residues: CASSEAQKGGGREQYF.